The 16 T cell receptor beta chains listed next were all sequenced from one sample in a study of PD-1 blockade in classical Hodgkin lymphoma. This sample's time point: cycle 4 day 1 (C4D1), after 5 to 7 weeks of nivolumab. Relapse after autologous stem cell transplantation occurred in every patient, and brentuximab vedotin exposure varied. Researchers report purifying CD4+ T cells from thawed PBMCs by magnetic negative selection. Assay: immunoSEQ multiplex PCR; the TCRdb copy retains only in-frame clones and omits some. The sample records 25,000 to 30,000 clones, less than 85% being singletons. The sample in question was CD4+ T cells from blood, obtained before the fourth cycle of nivolumab. The receptors were sampled from a human donor with classical Hodgkin lymphoma.

The V gene is TRBV4-2, the J gene TRBJ2-5; 10 bases align to TRBD2. This CDR3 contains 15 residues. Per germline, CDR1 LGHNA and CDR2 YNFKEQ. The V segment lost 4 bases and the J segment 1 base; nucleotides outside the gene matches: 3. Written as DNA, the CDR3 is TGTGCCAGCAGCCCGGGGACTAGCGCCCAAGAGACCCAGTACTTC. Translated: CASSPGTSAQETQYF.

This chain connects TRBV5-8 to TRBJ1-5, with D unclear. Germline V gene sequence: CDR1 SGHTS, CDR2 YDEGEE. V shed 2 bases and J shed 7 bases, with 4 bases lying between them. The CDR3 has 11 residues. CDR3 amino acids: CASSLQQPQHF. CDR3 bases: TGTGCCAGCAGCTTACAGCAGCCCCAGCATTTT.

The chain recombines TRBV7-9 with TRBJ2-3; D possibly corresponds to TRBD1 (6 bases). V was clipped by 4 bases and J by 5 bases, with 13 bases between them. There are 14 residues in the CDR3. Germline lookup yields CDR1 SEHNR and CDR2 FQNEAQ (reference sequence). This chain's CDR3 is CASSWTASQDTQYF. CDR3 bases: TGTGCCAGCAGCTGGACAGCTTCACAAGATACGCAGTATTTT.

This chain uses TRBV11-2 with TRBJ2-1, with 15 bases fitting TRBD2. Germline trimming cut 5 bases from V and 6 bases from J; bases unmatched to any gene: 2. Germline V CDR1 and CDR2: SGHAT, FQNNGV. The CDR3 contains 15 residues. In nucleotides, the CDR3 is TGTGCCAGCAGCACGGGACTAGCGGGGGGCAATGAGCAGTTCTTC. This sequence encodes CASSTGLAGGNEQFF.

Only one count was recorded for this clone. V gene TRBV7-3 combines with J gene TRBJ1-1; D perhaps matches TRBD1 (6 bases). V lost 5 bases and J 0 bases, leaving 10 bases between the germline ends. This CDR3 comprises 14 residues. Per germline, CDR1 SGHTA and CDR2 FQGTGA. This CDR3 is CASSNGQLNTEAFF. In DNA form, the CDR3 reads TGTGCCAGCAGCAATGGACAGCTGAACACTGAAGCTTTCTTT.

The rearrangement links TRBV5-4 to TRBJ2-7; D is uncertain. The CDR3 extends over 15 amino acids. V lost 3 bases, J lost 3 bases, and 16 bases lay in between. Germline V CDR1 and CDR2: SGHNT, YYREEE (reference sequence). CDR3 sequence (DNA): TGTGCCAGCAGCTCGGCGATAGATGTTTACTACGAGCAGTACTTC. Translated: CASSSAIDVYYEQYF.

V gene TRBV28 combines with J gene TRBJ1-4, with D uncertain. With 5 bases removed from V and 7 bases from J, the gap between germline ends came to 14 bases. The germline V gene has CDR1 MDHEN and CDR2 SYDVKM. The length of the CDR3 is 14 residues. CDR3 coding DNA: TGTGCCAGCAGTCCTAGTCCCAGGCGTGAAAAACTGTTTTTT. This encodes CASSPSPRREKLFF.

V and J are TRBV4-3 and TRBJ2-3; the D is unclear. This CDR3 spans 14 amino acids. V lost 4 bases and J lost 6, with 14 bases in between. Germline V gene data show CDR1 as LGHNA and CDR2 as YSLEER. CDR3 protein: CASSPLVRADTQYF. The CDR3 nucleotides are TGCGCCAGCAGCCCCCTAGTGCGAGCGGATACGCAGTATTTT.

This clone has only a few counts. The V and J genes are TRBV5-4 and TRBJ1-2; 7 nucleotides agree with TRBD1. The CDR3 runs 14 residues. Losses at the gene ends were 4 bases for V and 8 bases for J; bases not matched to a gene: 11. CDR1 is SGHNT, CDR2 YYREEE, per germline (reference sequence). The CDR3 coding sequence is TGTGCCAGCAGCCGAGGACAGGACCCGGCGGGCTACACCTTC. Protein product: CASSRGQDPAGYTF. Full variable domain (rest looked up from reference TRBV5-4 and TRBJ1-2): ETGVTQSPTHLIKTRGQQVTLRCSSQSGHNTVSWYQQALGQGPQFIFQYYREEENGRGNFPPRFSGLQFPNYSSELNVNALELDDSALYLCASSRGQDPAGYTFGSGTRLTVV.

V and J are TRBV2 and TRBJ1-1, with TRBD1 matching over 11 bases. V shed 6 bases and J 7 bases; nucleotides not matched to a gene: 7. CDR1 is SNHLY, CDR2 FYNNEI, per germline. The CDR3 sequence is 14 residues long. The DNA for the CDR3 is TGTGCCAGCAGGACCGGGACAGGGGGGGATGAAGCTTTCTTT. It is translated as CASRTGTGGDEAFF.

The chain is built from TRBV10-3 and TRBJ2-3, with a possible D match to TRBD1 (5 bases). Per the germline V gene, CDR1 is ENHRY and CDR2 is SYGVKD. The V end was cut by 7 bases, the J end by 4 bases, with 9 bases between. This CDR3 is built from 12 residues. CDR3 bases: TGTGCCATCAATGGACAATCAGATACGCAGTATTTT. It encodes CAINGQSDTQYF.

The CDR3 region is CASSQDRPRRSGYTF. The CDR3 DNA reads TGTGCCAGCAGCCAAGATAGGCCCAGGAGGAGCGGCTACACCTTC. This chain links TRBV4-2 with TRBJ1-2; D remains unclear. The CDR3 is 15 residues long. CDR1 and CDR2 from the germline V gene are LGHNA and YNFKEQ. Trimming took off 0 bases at V and 8 bases at J, with 16 bases between the two ends.

J is TRBJ1-6 and V is TRBV4-1; 8 positions match TRBD1. The CDR3 is made up of 16 amino acids. The J segment lost 4 bases and the V segment lost 1 base, leaving 3 bases of the junction unmatched. CDR1 and CDR2 (germline): MGHRA, YSYEKL. This CDR3 is CASSQADRGYNSPLHF. The CDR3 DNA reads TGCGCCAGCAGCCAAGCAGACAGGGGATATAATTCACCCCTCCACTTT.

This chain joins TRBV19 and TRBJ2-1; TRBD2 matches at 11 bases. Germline loops: CDR1 LNHDA, CDR2 SQIVND (reference sequence). The V segment lost 0 bases and the J segment 4 bases; nucleotides outside the gene matches: 8. The CDR3 has 18 amino acids. The CDR3 spells CASSIDTSGSQYYNEQFF. The CDR3 bases are TGTGCCAGTAGTATAGATACTAGCGGGAGTCAGTATTACAATGAGCAGTTCTTC.

This chain uses TRBV18 with TRBJ2-2, with TRBD2 identical over 11 bases. The CDR3 has 16 amino acids. V dropped 2 bases and J dropped 6; count of bases not matched to a gene: 5. Germline V CDR1 and CDR2: KGHSH, LQKENI. This CDR3 is CASSPALAGDPGELFF. As DNA, the CDR3 is TGTGCCAGCTCACCAGCACTAGCGGGAGATCCCGGGGAGCTGTTTTTT.

The chain combines TRBV30 with TRBJ1-4; no clear D gene. The V and J ends lost 2 bases and 0 bases respectively, with 10 bases between them. Germline lookup yields CDR1 GTSNPN and CDR2 SVGIG (reference sequence). The CDR3 has 15 residues. For the CDR3, the DNA is TGTGCCTGGAGTCGGATTCAGTCAACTAATGAAAAACTGTTTTTT. Its translation: CAWSRIQSTNEKLFF.